The rows below give T cell receptor beta chains drawn from one sample of a study of blood T cell repertoires in COVID-19. Data came from immunoSEQ multiplex PCR; TCRdb stores just in-frame clones and leaves some out. The repertoire holds about 48,000 clones, with roughly 77% as singletons. Sequences were obtained from peripheral blood. The origin of the receptors is a human donor with active or convalescent COVID-19. The donor label of this sample is uncertain. The CDR3 runs from the conserved cysteine through the conserved F or W. Each record gives: D gene, clone size, J gene, V gene, CDR3 protein, CDR3 DNA. The D gene is left open where the match is weak. The size field is filled for only some rows; it gives once, few, many or a size class.

d_call: TRBD2
clone_size: NA
j_call: TRBJ2-1
v_call: TRBV30
cdr3_aa: CASLKAGESYNEQFF
cdr3_nt: TGTGCCTCCCTAAAAGCGGGAGAGTCCTACAATGAGCAGTTCTTC

d_call: NA
clone_size: NA
j_call: TRBJ1-1
v_call: TRBV5-1
cdr3_aa: CASSLTGPTEAFF
cdr3_nt: TGCGCCAGCAGCTTGACAGGGCCCACTGAAGCTTTCTTT

d_call: NA
clone_size: once
j_call: TRBJ1-4
v_call: TRBV6-5
cdr3_aa: CASSPPHNEELFF
cdr3_nt: TGTGCCAGCAGCCCCCCCCACAATGAAGAACTGTTTTTT

d_call: NA
clone_size: NA
j_call: TRBJ2-7
v_call: TRBV3-1/TRBV3-2
cdr3_aa: CASSLYTAGYEQYF
cdr3_nt: TGTGCCAGCAGCCTTTACACCGCGGGATACGAGCAGTACTTC

d_call: NA
clone_size: NA
j_call: TRBJ2-3
v_call: TRBV12-5
cdr3_aa: CASGLGTKELITDTQYF
cdr3_nt: TGTGCTAGTGGTTTGGGTACGAAGGAGCTAATCACAGATACGCAGTATTTT

d_call: NA
clone_size: once
j_call: TRBJ2-3
v_call: TRBV29-1
cdr3_aa: CSVEDLSSDTQYF
cdr3_nt: TGCAGCGTTGAAGATCTTAGCTCGGATACGCAGTATTTT

d_call: NA
clone_size: few
j_call: TRBJ1-4
v_call: TRBV28
cdr3_aa: CASREGGTTNEKLFF
cdr3_nt: TGTGCCAGCCGCGAGGGGGGGACGACTAATGAAAAACTGTTTTTT

d_call: TRBD1
clone_size: NA
j_call: TRBJ1-2
v_call: TRBV4-1
cdr3_aa: CASSQDTLTGQGSYGYTF
cdr3_nt: TGCGCCAGCAGCCAAGACACCCTAACCGGACAGGGAAGCTATGGCTACACCTTC

d_call: TRBD2
clone_size: NA
j_call: TRBJ2-7
v_call: TRBV5-1
cdr3_aa: CASSSPSSGTPKQYF
cdr3_nt: TGCGCCAGCAGCTCCCCGTCCAGCGGGACGCCTAAGCAGTACTTC

d_call: NA
clone_size: NA
j_call: TRBJ2-5
v_call: TRBV20-1
cdr3_aa: CSASRGTQYF
cdr3_nt: TGCAGTGCTAGTCGAGGGACCCAGTACTTC

d_call: NA
clone_size: NA
j_call: TRBJ1-1
v_call: TRBV11-1
cdr3_aa: CASSSTTVLNTEAFF
cdr3_nt: TGTGCCAGCAGTTCGACGACAGTACTGAACACTGAAGCTTTCTTT

d_call: NA
clone_size: NA
j_call: TRBJ2-7
v_call: TRBV7-2
cdr3_aa: CASSLAPGLQYEQYF
cdr3_nt: TGTGCCAGCAGCTTAGCTCCGGGACTTCAATACGAGCAGTACTTC

d_call: NA
clone_size: NA
j_call: TRBJ1-5
v_call: TRBV12-3/TRBV12-4
cdr3_aa: CASSLEQNQPQHF
cdr3_nt: TGTGCCAGCAGTTTAGAACAGAATCAGCCCCAGCATTTT

d_call: TRBD2
clone_size: NA
j_call: TRBJ2-3
v_call: TRBV30
cdr3_aa: CAWKAGATDTQYF
cdr3_nt: TGTGCCTGGAAAGCGGGAGCCACAGATACGCAGTATTTT

d_call: NA
clone_size: NA
j_call: TRBJ2-6
v_call: TRBV5-1
cdr3_aa: CASSKGLSSGANVLTF
cdr3_nt: TGCGCCAGCAGCAAGGGACTCAGCTCTGGGGCCAACGTCCTGACTTTC